The T cell receptor beta chain described here comes from a study of T cell responses to AZD1222 COVID-19 vaccine. The repertoire was sequenced with immunoSEQ multiplex PCR; TCRdb's copy has only in-frame clones and lacks some. The sample lists about 120,000 clones; more than 85% were seen once. Germline V gives CDR1 SNHLY, CDR2 FYNNEI. The length of the CDR3 is 15 residues. V lost 2 bases and J lost 3, with 14 bases in between. The origin of this receptor is an adult who received the AZD1222 COVID-19 vaccine. The sequenced sample was peripheral blood, obtained 28 days after the second AZD1222 dose. The genes are TRBV2 and TRBJ2-7; D remains unclear. CDR3 sequence reads: CASSEIGYGYYEQYF. The CDR3 DNA reads TGTGCCAGCAGTGAAATCGGCTACGGATACTACGAGCAGTACTTC. Complete variable domain (other parts from reference TRBV2 and TRBJ2-7): EPEVTQTPSHQVTQMGQEVILRCVPISNHLYFYWYRQILGQKVEFLVSFYNNEISEKSEIFDDQFSVERPDGSNFTLKIRSTKLEDSAMYFCASSEIGYGYYEQYFGPGTRLTVT.